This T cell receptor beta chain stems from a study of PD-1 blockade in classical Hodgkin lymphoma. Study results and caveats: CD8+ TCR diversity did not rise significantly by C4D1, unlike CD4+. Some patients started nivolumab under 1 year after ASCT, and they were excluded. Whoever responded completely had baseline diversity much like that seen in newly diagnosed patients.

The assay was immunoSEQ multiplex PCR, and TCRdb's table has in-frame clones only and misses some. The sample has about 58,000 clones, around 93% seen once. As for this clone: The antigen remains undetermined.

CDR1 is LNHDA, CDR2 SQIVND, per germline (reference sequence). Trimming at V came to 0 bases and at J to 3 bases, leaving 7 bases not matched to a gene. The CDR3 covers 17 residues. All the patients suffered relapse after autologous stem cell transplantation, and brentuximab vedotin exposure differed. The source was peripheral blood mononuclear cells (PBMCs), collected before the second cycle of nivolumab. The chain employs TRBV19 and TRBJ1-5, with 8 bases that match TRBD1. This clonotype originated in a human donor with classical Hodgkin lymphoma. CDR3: CASSIDSTGALNQPQHF. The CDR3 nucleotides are TGTGCCAGTAGTATAGATTCGACAGGGGCTCTCAATCAGCCCCAGCATTTT.